The 25 T cell receptor beta chains below all came from one sample that was sequenced in a study of cytomegalovirus exposure and HLA in healthy donors. PCR amplification relied on 60 Vbeta primers (plus 13 Jbeta primers). This table comes from immunoSEQ multiplex PCR, and its TCRdb copy is limited to in-frame clones, with some not included. The sample yields under 60,000 clones, roughly four fifths seen once. Sequencing input: PBMCs. Receptors were obtained from a man aged 45-60 years in good health and CMV-seronegative.

The genes are TRBV29-1 and TRBJ1-1; tentative D call: TRBD1 (6 bases). Germline V lookup: CDR1 SQVTM, CDR2 ANQGSEA. The CDR3 is made up of 13 amino acids. V lost 6 bases and J 0 bases, leaving 11 bases between the germline ends. The CDR3 bases are TGCAGCGTCGGGACACTCTTGAACACTGAAGCTTTCTTT. It is translated as CSVGTLLNTEAFF.

This sequence joins TRBV6-5 and TRBJ1-1; a weak D match, TRBD1 (6 bases). Germline CDR1 MNHEY, CDR2 SVGAGI. Between the trimmed V and J ends, which lost 2 bases and 0 bases, there was a span of 10 bases. This CDR3 spans 15 amino acids. The CDR3 reads CASSYTGQLNTEAFF. CDR3 coding DNA: TGTGCCAGCAGTTACACCGGACAGTTGAACACTGAAGCTTTCTTT.

This clone was seen just once. This chain links TRBV2 with TRBJ2-7; 11 bases map to TRBD1. The V gene's germline CDR1 is SNHLY and CDR2 FYNNEI. This CDR3 spans 15 amino acids. Germline trimming cut 5 bases from V and 2 bases from J; bases unmatched to any gene: 5. For the CDR3, the DNA is TGTGCCAGCAGTTCCGGGACAGGGGGAGCCTACGAGCAGTACTTC. The encoded protein is CASSSGTGGAYEQYF.

This sequence joins TRBV19 and TRBJ2-5; the match to TRBD2 covers 8 bases. J gave up 5 bases and V 6 bases, and 5 bases lay outside the gene matches. The CDR3 sequence is 13 residues long. Per the germline V gene, CDR1 is LNHDA and CDR2 is SQIVND (reference sequence). CDR3 in amino acids: CASSQTSVETQYF. The DNA of the CDR3 is TGTGCCAGTAGCCAGACTAGCGTGGAGACCCAGTACTTC.

This clone was recorded only once. The chain is built from TRBV10-2 and TRBJ2-1, with 9 positions matching TRBD1. The germline V gene encodes CDR1 WSHSY and CDR2 SAAADI. This CDR3 has 15 residues. Losses at the gene ends were 11 bases for V and 6 bases for J; bases not matched to a gene: 14. The CDR3 is CALRAGTGQRNEQFF. CDR3 nucleotide sequence: TGCGCCTTAAGAGCGGGGACAGGGCAGCGCAATGAGCAGTTCTTC.

The chain uses TRBV7-2 and TRBJ2-6; 9 bases map to TRBD2. The CDR3 has 18 residues. The J segment lost 2 bases and the V segment lost 6 bases, leaving 11 bases of the junction unmatched. Germline CDR1 and CDR2: SGHTA and FQGNSA. The CDR3 is CASRPTAGGIAGANVLTF. The CDR3 coding sequence is TGTGCCAGCAGGCCGACAGCGGGGGGAATTGCTGGGGCCAACGTCCTGACTTTC.

V usage is TRBV4-2 and J usage is TRBJ1-2, with TRBD1 matching 9 bases. The CDR3 contains 15 residues. Germline CDR1 reads LGHNA; CDR2 reads YNFKEQ. Trimming at V came to 0 bases and at J to 8 bases, leaving 7 bases not matched to a gene. The CDR3 DNA reads as TGTGCCAGCAGCCAAGATTTGGGACAGGGAGGAGGCTACACCTTC. Translating it yields CASSQDLGQGGGYTF.

The J gene is TRBJ2-3, the V gene TRBV7-9, with D uncertain. Germline CDR1 SEHNR, CDR2 FQNEAQ (reference sequence). Trimming pared 3 bases from V and 6 bases from J, leaving 7 bases between. CDR3 length: 12 amino acids. DNA of the CDR3: TGTGCCAGCAGCTTTTTTGGCGATACGCAGTATTTT. This encodes CASSFFGDTQYF.

This clone came up a few times. The genes are TRBV5-1 and TRBJ2-5, with D unclear. Germline CDR1 reads SGHRS; CDR2 reads YFSETQ. The CDR3 has 14 amino acids. Trimming pared 0 bases from V and 5 bases from J, leaving 11 bases between. Written as DNA, the CDR3 is TGCGCCAGCAGCTTGGTACGAGGAGTGGAGACCCAGTACTTC. Protein: CASSLVRGVETQYF.

The chain joins TRBV13 to TRBJ2-7; 7 bases map to TRBD1. The CDR3 loop spans 14 amino acids. V gave up 2 bases and J gave up 3 bases; unmatched junction bases: 4. CDR1 PRHDT and CDR2 FYEKMQ come from the germline V gene (reference sequence). This CDR3 is CASSLQGTVYEQYF. DNA for the CDR3: TGTGCCAGCAGCTTACAAGGGACAGTCTACGAGCAGTACTTC.

This chain connects TRBV2 to TRBJ2-6; 7 positions match TRBD1. The CDR3 totals 17 residues. Losses at the gene ends were 5 bases for V and 0 bases for J; bases not matched to a gene: 7. CDR1 is SNHLY and CDR2 is FYNNEI in the germline V gene. The CDR3 sequence: CASSTPRDSSGANVLTF. The CDR3 DNA sequence: TGTGCCAGCAGTACGCCCCGGGACAGCTCTGGGGCCAACGTCCTGACTTTC.

The V call is TRBV7-3, the J call TRBJ2-5; tentatively, D is TRBD2 (8 bases). The CDR3 length is 15 residues. Germline V gene sequence: CDR1 SGHTA, CDR2 FQGTGA. V was trimmed by 5 bases and J by 2 bases, leaving 15 bases between them. The CDR3 reads CASSGGGTAQETQYF. CDR3 nucleotide sequence: TGTGCCAGCAGCGGCGGGGGGACAGCACAAGAGACCCAGTACTTC.

There are a few counts of this clone. V usage is TRBV5-4 and J usage is TRBJ1-4; D is perhaps TRBD1 (6 bases). Trimming took 3 bases from V and 3 from J, leaving 6 bases between them. The CDR3 spans 13 residues. The V gene's germline CDR1 is SGHNT and CDR2 YYREEE (reference sequence). CDR3 residues: CASSYRANEKLFF. CDR3 DNA sequence: TGTGCCAGCAGCTACAGGGCTAATGAAAAACTGTTTTTT.

V and J are TRBV6-4 and TRBJ1-6; no clear D gene. Trimming removed 6 bases at V and 5 bases at J, with 14 bases between. The CDR3 consists of 15 residues. Germline values: CDR1 MRHNA, CDR2 SNTAGT. CDR3 DNA sequence: TGTGCCAGCAGGGTGGAGGAAGGGAATAATTCACCCCTCCACTTT. This sequence encodes CASRVEEGNNSPLHF.

Comment on this clone: At one end, the junction sequence differs from germline, possibly due to a read error. V gene TRBV6-5 combines with J gene TRBJ2-7; 7 nucleotides match TRBD2. This CDR3 has 14 amino acids. Germline V gene lookup returns CDR1 MNHEY and CDR2 SVGAGI. The CDR3 is CASSTPGGGYEQYF. The CDR3 region has the DNA TGTGCCAGCAGTACCCCGGGAGGAGGCTACGAGCAATACTTC.

J is TRBJ2-7 and V is TRBV2, with 8 bases lining up with TRBD1. Germline assignment: CDR1 SNHLY and CDR2 FYNNEI. The CDR3 has 12 residues. With 8 bases clipped from V and 2 bases from J, the junction kept 2 bases outside the gene matches. CDR3 residues: CASGTGPYEQYF. The CDR3 nucleotides are TGTGCCAGCGGGACAGGCCCCTACGAGCAGTACTTC.

V usage is TRBV6-4 and J usage is TRBJ2-1; 11 nucleotides align to TRBD1. Germline CDR1 and CDR2: MRHNA and SNTAGT. V shed 0 bases, J shed 3 bases, and the junction held 1 base outside the gene matches. The CDR3 loop spans 16 amino acids. For the CDR3, the DNA is TGTGCCAGCAGTGACTCCGGGACAGGGGGCTACAATGAGCAGTTCTTC. Its protein product is CASSDSGTGGYNEQFF.

A remark on this clone: This same CDR3 is encoded by further DNA sequences in the sample. The genes are TRBV5-8 and TRBJ2-3; 10 positions match TRBD2. Germline CDR1 reads SGHTS; CDR2 reads YDEGEE. The length of the CDR3 is 16 residues. V shed 5 bases, J shed 1 base, and the junction held 7 bases outside the gene matches. CDR3 in amino acids: CASSYSTSGGTDTQYF. DNA for the CDR3: TGTGCCAGCAGTTATTCAACTAGCGGGGGCACAGATACGCAGTATTTT.

V gene TRBV20-1 combines with J gene TRBJ2-1, with D possibly being TRBD1 (7 bases). The CDR3 is 11 amino acids. Germline loops: CDR1 DFQATT, CDR2 SNEGSKA (reference sequence). V lost 7 bases and J 8 bases, leaving 12 bases between the germline ends. The CDR3 spells CSGQGGDEQFF. CDR3 in DNA: TGCAGTGGACAGGGAGGCGATGAGCAGTTCTTC.

The rearrangement joins TRBV4-2 to TRBJ2-1; possible D gene TRBD1, 6 bases. The germline CDR1 and CDR2 sequences are LGHNA and YNFKEQ. V shed 3 bases and J shed 7 bases, with 19 bases lying between them. The CDR3 extends over 16 amino acids. This chain's CDR3 is CASSHETGGSRNEQFF. The CDR3 nucleotides read TGTGCCAGCAGCCATGAGACAGGTGGATCGCGGAATGAGCAGTTCTTC.

The chain couples TRBV9 to TRBJ1-4, with 7 bases aligning to TRBD1. This CDR3 is built from 14 residues. The V gene's germline CDR1 is SGDLS and CDR2 YYNGEE. Trimming at V came to 4 bases and at J to 4 bases, leaving 4 bases not matched to a gene. The CDR3 bases are TGTGCCAGCAGCCCACAGGGGTTTAATGAAAAACTGTTTTTT. Protein product: CASSPQGFNEKLFF.

The rearrangement links TRBV10-3 to TRBJ1-1; a possible D gene is TRBD1 (5 bases). V lost 0 bases, J lost 4 bases, and 12 bases lay in between. This CDR3 spans 15 amino acids. From germline, CDR1 is ENHRY and CDR2 SYGVKD. CDR3 in DNA: TGTGCCATCAGTGAGTCGTGGATCGGGGGCACTGAAGCTTTCTTT. Protein sequence: CAISESWIGGTEAFF.

This clone was found a few times. The chain combines TRBV6-1 with TRBJ2-1, with D unresolved. The CDR3 totals 15 residues. CDR1 and CDR2 from the germline V gene are MNHNS and SASEGT. The germline V and J ends were trimmed by 4 bases and 2 bases, with 12 bases remaining between them. CDR3 residues: CASSVNSGTYNEQFF. CDR3 DNA sequence: TGTGCCAGCAGTGTAAATAGTGGTACCTACAATGAGCAGTTCTTC.

The genes are TRBV5-4 and TRBJ2-2; 7 bases line up with TRBD1. CDR3 length equals 15 residues. The ends lost 4 bases at V and 4 bases at J; junction bases unmatched: 7. The germline V gene encodes CDR1 SGHNT and CDR2 YYREEE (reference sequence). CDR3 protein: CASSIPQGSTGELFF. CDR3 in DNA: TGTGCCAGCAGCATACCACAGGGGTCCACCGGGGAGCTGTTTTTT.

V usage is TRBV28 and J usage is TRBJ2-2; 8 bases fit TRBD1. CDR3 length: 17 amino acids. Germline values: CDR1 MDHEN, CDR2 SYDVKM. V dropped 3 bases and J dropped 1; count of bases not matched to a gene: 7. CDR3 nucleotide sequence: TGTGCCAGCAGTTTTTTAGGGACAGGAGAGAACACCGGGGAGCTGTTTTTT. Its translation is CASSFLGTGENTGELFF.